The 26 T cell receptor beta chains below were found in one sample sequenced in a study of T cells in Graves' hyperthyroidism and ophthalmopathy (dated by TCRdb to the late 2010s). Preparation of the library involved multiplex PCR. This sample was sequenced with an Illumina HiSeq 2000. Amplification of TCR beta CDR3 regions was carried out from RNA transcripts. A first-round RT-PCR of the TCR CDR3 used the HTBI primer set with the Qiagen OneStep RT-PCR kit. Starting from the raw public reads, TCRdb applied fastp trimming at Q25, assembled clones with MiXCR and retained in-frame beta chains. All rows with the same CDR3 protein become a single entry with the most common DNA and genes. For this sample the table gives approximately 630,000 distinct CDR3 sequences, of which around 15% were detected only once. 3% to 4.5% of the sample is taken by the ten largest. Sequences were obtained from blood. All receptors derive from a woman between 25 and 40 years old with Graves' hyperthyroidism.

The chain has TRBV6-2 or TRBV6-3 and TRBJ2-4; no definite D call. Germline-derived CDR1 and CDR2 are MNHEY and SVGEGT. Trimming took off 4 bases at V and 2 bases at J, with 21 bases between the two ends. The CDR3 consists of 18 residues. CDR3 residues: CASSFLGIRSITKNIQYF. The CDR3 coding sequence is TGTGCCAGCAGTTTTTTAGGGATCAGAAGTATTACCAAAAACATTCAGTACTTC.

The sample holds a few counts of this clonotype. This rearrangement joins TRBV6-1 to TRBJ2-2; D not resolved. Per the germline V gene, CDR1 is MNHNS and CDR2 is SASEGT. The CDR3 is made up of 16 amino acids. Trimming removed 6 bases from V and 0 bases from J, with 14 bases in between. The CDR3 DNA is TGTGCCAGCAGGAATGTGACAAGTACGAACACCGGGGAGCTGTTTTTT. Protein sequence: CASRNVTSTNTGELFF.

This clonotype occurred many times. The chain carries TRBV28 and TRBJ1-1; 8 positions match TRBD1. This CDR3 spans 14 amino acids. The germline CDR1 and CDR2 sequences are MDHEN and SYDVKM. Trimming at V came to 8 bases and at J to 3 bases, leaving 8 bases not matched to a gene. CDR3 DNA: TGTGCCAGCGGCCAGGACAGGGAGGACACTGAAGCTTTCTTT. This translates into CASGQDREDTEAFF.

CDR3 region: CAGRTGNTIYF. In nucleotides, the CDR3 is TGTGCCGGAAGGACAGGAAACACCATATATTTT. The V and J genes are TRBV30 and TRBJ1-3; possibly TRBD1 for D (5 bases). Between the trimmed V and J ends, which lost 8 bases and 4 bases, there was a span of 9 bases. The CDR3 is made up of 11 amino acids. CDR1 and CDR2 from the germline V gene are GTSNPN and SVGIG (reference sequence).

This clonotype was seen repeatedly, ten times or more. The gene calls are TRBV5-1 and TRBJ2-4, with TRBD2 matching over 8 bases. Germline V gene sequence: CDR1 SGHRS, CDR2 YFSETQ. The CDR3 has 14 amino acids. After removal of 1 base from V and 8 bases from J, the junction contained 5 bases not matched to a gene. The CDR3, as DNA: TGCGCCAGCAGCTTGAGCGGGGGCAGGGACATTCAGTACTTC. It specifies CASSLSGGRDIQYF.

This clonotype was recorded at least ten times. The chain couples TRBV20-1 to TRBJ2-5; D may be TRBD2 (6 bases). Trimming took off 6 bases at V and 5 bases at J, with 22 bases between the two ends. The CDR3 has 15 amino acids. Germline V lookup: CDR1 DFQATT, CDR2 SNEGSKA (reference sequence). CDR3 sequence (DNA): TGCAGTGCCGGAAACCGGACCGTGGAGGGTGAGACCCAGTACTTC. Translating gives CSAGNRTVEGETQYF.

The table lists this clonotype with a few counts. The rearrangement uses TRBV7-8 and TRBJ2-2, with 8 bases fitting TRBD2. This CDR3 spans 16 amino acids. CDR1 is SGHVS, CDR2 FQNEAQ, per germline. The junction had 10 bases not matched to a gene; V was cut back by 5 bases and J by 5 bases. The CDR3 DNA reads as TGTGCCAGCAGCCTTAGGAGCGGGAGAGGGACCGGGGAGCTGTTTTTT. This translates into CASSLRSGRGTGELFF.

The sample holds a few counts of this clonotype. CDR3 loop: CASSPPAGPPNSPLHF. CDR3 DNA sequence: TGTGCCAGCTCACCCCCGGCAGGACCACCGAATTCACCCCTCCACTTT. The chain carries TRBV18 and TRBJ1-6, with D hard to call. V gave up 3 bases and J gave up 7 bases, with 16 bases separating them. CDR1 and CDR2 (germline): KGHSH, LQKENI. The CDR3 is 16 amino acids.

This clonotype came up many times. The chain is built from TRBV2 and TRBJ1-2; tentative D call: TRBD1 (5 bases). This CDR3 spans 11 amino acids. Germline loops: CDR1 SNHLY, CDR2 FYNNEI. Trimming took off 8 bases at V and 6 bases at J, with 10 bases between the two ends. The CDR3 reads CASVPRDGYTF. CDR3 DNA sequence: TGTGCCAGCGTCCCCAGGGATGGCTACACCTTC. The whole variable domain, filled in from reference TRBV2 and TRBJ1-2, reads EPEVTQTPSHQVTQMGQEVILRCVPISNHLYFYWYRQILGQKVEFLVSFYNNEISEKSEIFDDQFSVERPDGSNFTLKIRSTKLEDSAMYFCASVPRDGYTFGSGTRLTVV.

This clonotype occurred many times. This chain's CDR3 is CASSPRTVSNQPQHF. Written as DNA, the CDR3 is TGTGCCAGCAGTCCTCGGACCGTCAGCAATCAGCCCCAGCATTTT. V and J are TRBV28 and TRBJ1-5; D gene ambiguous. The CDR3 sequence is 15 residues long. The germline V gene encodes CDR1 MDHEN and CDR2 SYDVKM. V dropped 5 bases and J dropped 1 base, with 12 bases sitting between them.

The gene calls are TRBV10-3 and TRBJ1-2, with TRBD1 matching over 8 bases. With V trimmed by 10 bases and J by 5 bases, 9 bases remained unmatched. The CDR3 is made up of 13 amino acids. CDR1 and CDR2 from the germline V gene are ENHRY and SYGVKD. The CDR3 region has the DNA TGTGCCACCCTCAGGGGGCTGGGGTATGGCTACACCTTC. Translating it yields CATLRGLGYGYTF.

This clonotype was counted ten times or more. The chain couples TRBV6-2 or TRBV6-3 to TRBJ1-4; D possibly corresponds to TRBD1 (5 bases). V was cut by 11 bases and J by 5 bases, with 12 bases left in between. The CDR3 is 12 residues long. CDR1 and CDR2 (germline): MNHEY, SVGEGT. The CDR3 region is CASWDGNEKLFF. The CDR3 nucleotides read TGTGCCTCCTGGGACGGAAATGAAAAACTGTTTTTT.

Of note for this clonotype: This may come from a read error, since a much larger clone is one base off. The chain is built from TRBV12-3 or TRBV12-4 and TRBJ1-1, with no clear D. There are 14 residues in the CDR3. The CDR3: CASSLVFPNAEAFF. DNA for the CDR3: TGTGCCAGCAGTTTAGTGTTTCCGAACGCTGAAGCTTTCTTT.

The sample holds many counts of this clonotype. The chain recombines TRBV12-3 or TRBV12-4 with TRBJ2-3; 9 bases are shared with TRBD2. CDR3 size: 15 residues. The V and J ends lost 5 bases and 6 bases, in that order; junction bases with no gene match: 9. The CDR3 DNA is TGTGCCAGCAGTCCCAGGGCGGGAGGGACGGATACGCAGTATTTT. It is translated as CASSPRAGGTDTQYF.

This clonotype was seen at least ten times. The chain uses TRBV28 and TRBJ2-5; maybe TRBD2 (5 bases). Germline-derived CDR1 and CDR2 are MDHEN and SYDVKM. The CDR3 is made up of 14 amino acids. Between the trimmed V and J ends, which lost 6 bases and 7 bases, there was a span of 18 bases. The DNA of the CDR3 is TGTGCCAGCAGGCAGACACCGGAGGATAGGACCCAGTACTTC. It yields the protein CASRQTPEDRTQYF.

This clonotype was seen only a few times. V gene TRBV3-1 combines with J gene TRBJ1-6; D is ambiguous. The V gene lost 1 base and the J gene lost 7 bases, with 8 bases spanning the gap. The CDR3 contains 14 residues. The V gene's germline CDR1 is LGHDT and CDR2 YNNKEL (reference sequence). The CDR3 reads CASSQGPANSPLHF. The DNA of the CDR3 is TGTGCCAGCAGCCAAGGACCCGCGAATTCACCCCTCCACTTT. The variable domain in full, completed from reference TRBV3-1 and TRBJ1-6, reads DTAVSQTPKYLVTQMGNDKSIKCEQNLGHDTMYWYKQDSKKFLKIMFSYNNKELIINETVPNRFSPKSPDKAHLNLHINSLELGDSAVYFCASSQGPANSPLHFGNGTRLTVT.

This clonotype has more than one count but fewer than ten. The chain employs TRBV19 and TRBJ1-2; 9 nucleotides agree with TRBD1. The CDR3 has 15 residues. The junction had 8 bases not matched to a gene; V was cut back by 5 bases and J by 4 bases. The germline V gene encodes CDR1 LNHDA and CDR2 SQIVND (reference sequence). As DNA, the CDR3 is TGTGCCAGTAGTGCCACAGGGGGCAGGTCCTATGGCTACACCTTC. This translates into CASSATGGRSYGYTF.

This rearrangement joins TRBV5-8 to TRBJ2-3; no firm D call. This CDR3 contains 14 residues. Germline loops: CDR1 SGHTS, CDR2 YDEGEE. With 4 bases removed from V and 2 bases from J, the gap between germline ends came to 11 bases. The CDR3 sequence: CASSRKGPTDTQYF. The DNA of the CDR3 is TGTGCCAGCAGCCGGAAAGGACCCACAGATACGCAGTATTTT. Combining the CDR3 with reference TRBV5-8 and TRBJ2-3 gives the whole variable domain EAGVTQSPTHLIKTRGQQATLRCSPISGHTSVYWYQQALGLGLQFLLWYDEGEERNRGNFPPRFSGRQFPNYSSELNVNALELEDSALYLCASSRKGPTDTQYFGPGTRLTVL.

The J gene is TRBJ2-6, the V gene TRBV5-1; 8 bases match TRBD1. V dropped 4 bases and J dropped 2; count of bases not matched to a gene: 2. There are 15 residues in the CDR3. Germline V gene data show CDR1 as SGHRS and CDR2 as YFSETQ. CDR3 DNA: TGCGCCAGCAGCCCGGGACAGGCTGGGGCCAACGTCCTGACTTTC. The encoded protein is CASSPGQAGANVLTF.

This clonotype was recorded at least ten times. The chain employs TRBV10-3 and TRBJ2-5; D remains ambiguous. V lost 3 bases and J lost 5, with 7 bases in between. Germline loops: CDR1 ENHRY, CDR2 SYGVKD. The CDR3 sequence is 12 residues long. The CDR3 nucleotides read TGTGCCATCAGTGATTTAACGGAGACCCAGTACTTC. Amino acid sequence: CAISDLTETQYF.

The chain recombines TRBV4-1 with TRBJ1-2, with D perhaps matching TRBD1 (6 bases). This CDR3 contains 14 residues. CDR1 is MGHRA, CDR2 YSYEKL, per germline. V lost 4 bases, J lost 11 bases, and 20 bases lay in between. CDR3 loop: CASSLHRQEGQYTF. In DNA form, the CDR3 reads TGCGCCAGCAGCCTACATCGACAGGAGGGCCAATACACCTTC.

This clonotype was counted between two and nine times. The V gene is TRBV19, the J gene TRBJ1-5, with D maybe TRBD1 (6 bases). Trimming stripped 0 bases from V and 7 bases from J, with 13 bases between. The germline V gene has CDR1 LNHDA and CDR2 SQIVND (reference sequence). There are 15 residues in the CDR3. The CDR3 sequence is CASSIDRGLAQPQHF. The CDR3 DNA sequence: TGTGCCAGTAGTATAGACAGGGGTTTAGCGCAGCCCCAGCATTTT. The whole variable domain, filled in from reference TRBV19 and TRBJ1-5, reads DGGITQSPKYLFRKEGQNVTLSCEQNLNHDAMYWYRQDPGQGLRLIYYSQIVNDFQKGDIAEGYSVSREKKESFPLTVTSAQKNPTAFYLCASSIDRGLAQPQHFGDGTRLSIL.

This chain connects TRBV5-5 to TRBJ1-3, with 7 nucleotides matching TRBD1. Per germline, CDR1 SGHKS and CDR2 YYEKEE (reference sequence). Trimming cost V 0 bases and J 9 bases; bases outside gene matches: 6. The CDR3 length is 14 residues. This chain's CDR3 is CASSLVWPGGTIYF. CDR3 in DNA: TGTGCCAGCAGCTTGGTTTGGCCAGGGGGCACCATATATTTT.

This clonotype was detected ten times or more. The chain couples TRBV7-2 to TRBJ2-7, with D perhaps assigned TRBD1 or TRBD2 (5 bases each). This CDR3 is built from 14 residues. Trimming took 5 bases from V and 2 from J, leaving 13 bases between them. The germline V gene has CDR1 SGHTA and CDR2 FQGNSA. The CDR3 sequence: CASSGGLGTYEQYF. In DNA, the CDR3 is TGTGCCAGCAGCGGGGGATTAGGGACCTACGAGCAGTACTTC.

This clonotype was counted at least ten times. The V and J genes are TRBV28 and TRBJ2-1; no clear D. V dropped 4 bases and J dropped 4 bases, with 20 bases sitting between them. This CDR3 region has 17 residues. Per germline, CDR1 MDHEN and CDR2 SYDVKM. The CDR3 sequence: CASSSLPTGVDYNEQFF. The CDR3 DNA reads TGTGCCAGCAGTTCCCTCCCCACGGGCGTGGATTACAATGAGCAGTTCTTC. Filled out from reference TRBV28 and TRBJ2-1, the complete variable domain reads DVKVTQSSRYLVKRTGEKVFLECVQDMDHENMFWYRQDPGLGLRLIYFSYDVKMKEKGDIPEGYSVSREKKERFSLILESASTNQTSMYLCASSSLPTGVDYNEQFFGPGTRLTVL.

The rearrangement uses TRBV29-1 and TRBJ1-2, with no clear D. The CDR3 length is 11 residues. CDR1 and CDR2 from the germline V gene are SQVTM and ANQGSEA. Between the trimmed V and J ends, which lost 0 bases and 2 bases, there was a span of 1 base. The CDR3 here is CSVEENYGYTF. CDR3 nucleotides: TGCAGCGTTGAAGAGAACTATGGCTACACCTTC. The complete variable domain, with remaining parts taken from reference TRBV29-1 and TRBJ1-2, reads SAVISQKPSRDICQRGTSLTIQCQVDSQVTMMFWYRQQPGQSLTLIATANQGSEATYESGFVIDKFPISRPNLTFSTLTVSNMSPEDSSIYLCSVEENYGYTFGSGTRLTVV.